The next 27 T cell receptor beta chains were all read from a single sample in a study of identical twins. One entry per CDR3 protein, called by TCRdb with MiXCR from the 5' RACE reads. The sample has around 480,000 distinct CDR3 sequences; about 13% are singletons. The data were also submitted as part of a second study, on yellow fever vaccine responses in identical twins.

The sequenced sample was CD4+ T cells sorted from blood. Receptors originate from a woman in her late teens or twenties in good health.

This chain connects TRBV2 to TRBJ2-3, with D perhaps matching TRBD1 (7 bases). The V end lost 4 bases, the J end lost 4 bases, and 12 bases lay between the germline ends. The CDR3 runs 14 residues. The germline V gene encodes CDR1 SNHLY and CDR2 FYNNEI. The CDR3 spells CASSAGRGADTQYF. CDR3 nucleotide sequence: TGTGCCAGCAGTGCAGGCAGGGGGGCAGATACGCAGTATTTT.

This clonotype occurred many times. The CDR3 loop reads CASSHLQGKNIQYF. The CDR3 bases are TGTGCCAGCAGTCACCTACAGGGGAAAAACATTCAGTACTTC. This sequence joins TRBV12-3 or TRBV12-4 and TRBJ2-4; 7 bases line up with TRBD1. This CDR3 comprises 14 residues. J gave up 4 bases and V 5 bases, and 5 bases lay outside the gene matches.

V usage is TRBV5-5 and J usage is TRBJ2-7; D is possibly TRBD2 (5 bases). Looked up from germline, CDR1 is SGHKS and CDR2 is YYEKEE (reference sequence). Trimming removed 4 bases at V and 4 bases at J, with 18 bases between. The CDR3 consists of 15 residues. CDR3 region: CASSLPGISSYEQYF. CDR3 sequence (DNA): TGTGCCAGCAGCCTACCCGGGATTAGCTCTTACGAGCAGTACTTC.

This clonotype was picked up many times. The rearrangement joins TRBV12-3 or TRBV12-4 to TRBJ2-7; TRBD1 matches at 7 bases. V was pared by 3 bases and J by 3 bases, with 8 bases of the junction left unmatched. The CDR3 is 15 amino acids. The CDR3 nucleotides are TGTGCCAGCAGTTTCGAGGGGGCTCGCAACTACGAGCAGTACTTC. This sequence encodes CASSFEGARNYEQYF.

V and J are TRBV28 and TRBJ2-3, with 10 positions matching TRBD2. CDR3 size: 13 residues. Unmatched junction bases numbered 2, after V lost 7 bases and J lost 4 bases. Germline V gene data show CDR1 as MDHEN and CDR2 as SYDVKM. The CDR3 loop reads CASTSGRADTQYF. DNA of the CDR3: TGTGCCAGCACAAGCGGGAGGGCAGATACGCAGTATTTT.

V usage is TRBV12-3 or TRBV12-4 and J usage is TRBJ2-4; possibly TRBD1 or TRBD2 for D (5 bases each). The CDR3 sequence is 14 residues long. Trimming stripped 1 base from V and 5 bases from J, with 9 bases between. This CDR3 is CASSLGGTQNIQYF. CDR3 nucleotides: TGTGCCAGCAGTTTAGGGGGGACCCAAAACATTCAGTACTTC.

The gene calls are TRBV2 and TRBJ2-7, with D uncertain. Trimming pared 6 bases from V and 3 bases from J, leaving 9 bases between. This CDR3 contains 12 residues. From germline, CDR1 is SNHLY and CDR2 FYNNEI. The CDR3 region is CASSGEVYEQYF. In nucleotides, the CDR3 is TGTGCCAGCAGCGGAGAAGTCTACGAGCAGTACTTC.

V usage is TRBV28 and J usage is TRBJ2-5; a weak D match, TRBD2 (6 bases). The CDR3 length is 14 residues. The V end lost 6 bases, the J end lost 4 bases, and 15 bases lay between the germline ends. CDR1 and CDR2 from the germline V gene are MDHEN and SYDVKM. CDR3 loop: CASSHGSLRETQYF. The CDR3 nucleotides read TGTGCCAGCAGCCACGGGAGTCTAAGAGAGACCCAGTACTTC.

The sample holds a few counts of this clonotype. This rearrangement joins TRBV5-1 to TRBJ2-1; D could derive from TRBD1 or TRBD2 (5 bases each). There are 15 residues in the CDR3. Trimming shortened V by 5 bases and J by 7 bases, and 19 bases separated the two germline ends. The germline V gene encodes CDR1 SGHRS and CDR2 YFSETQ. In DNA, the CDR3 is TGCGCCAGCAGTACTGACAGAGGGGTTTCGAATGAGCAGTTCTTC. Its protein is CASSTDRGVSNEQFF.

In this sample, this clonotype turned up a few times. As DNA, the CDR3 is TGTGCCAGCAGCCAAAATAAGGGACTCCCCTGGGATGAGCAGTTCTTC. Translating it yields CASSQNKGLPWDEQFF. The rearrangement joins TRBV3-1 to TRBJ2-1, with D possibly being TRBD2 (6 bases). Trimming took off 2 bases at V and 8 bases at J, with 19 bases between the two ends. Germline CDR1 reads LGHDT; CDR2 reads YNNKEL (reference sequence). The CDR3 is 16 residues long.

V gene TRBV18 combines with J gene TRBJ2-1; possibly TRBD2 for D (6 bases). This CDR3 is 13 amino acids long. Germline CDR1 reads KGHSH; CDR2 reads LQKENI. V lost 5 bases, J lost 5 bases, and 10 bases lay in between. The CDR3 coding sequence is TGTGCCAGCTCAACCGGACTAAACAATGAGCAGTTCTTC. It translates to CASSTGLNNEQFF.

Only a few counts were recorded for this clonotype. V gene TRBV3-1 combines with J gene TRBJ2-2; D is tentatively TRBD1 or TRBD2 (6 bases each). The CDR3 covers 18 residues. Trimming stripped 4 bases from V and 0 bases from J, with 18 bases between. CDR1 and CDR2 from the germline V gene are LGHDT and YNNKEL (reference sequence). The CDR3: CASSPNKGGIPNTGELFF. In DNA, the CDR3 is TGTGCCAGCAGCCCCAATAAGGGGGGAATTCCGAACACCGGGGAGCTGTTTTTT.

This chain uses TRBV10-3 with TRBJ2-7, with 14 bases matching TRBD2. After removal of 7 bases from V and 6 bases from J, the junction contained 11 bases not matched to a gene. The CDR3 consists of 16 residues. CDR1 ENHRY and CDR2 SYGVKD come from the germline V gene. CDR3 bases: TGTGCCATCACAGGGAAGGGGACTAGCGGGAGAGGCGAGCAGTACTTC. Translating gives CAITGKGTSGRGEQYF.

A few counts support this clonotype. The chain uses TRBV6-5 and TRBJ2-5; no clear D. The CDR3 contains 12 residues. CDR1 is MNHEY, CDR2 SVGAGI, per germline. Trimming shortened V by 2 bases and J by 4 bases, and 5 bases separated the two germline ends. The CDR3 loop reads CASSYGRETQYF. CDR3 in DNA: TGTGCCAGCAGTTACGGTAGAGAGACCCAGTACTTC.

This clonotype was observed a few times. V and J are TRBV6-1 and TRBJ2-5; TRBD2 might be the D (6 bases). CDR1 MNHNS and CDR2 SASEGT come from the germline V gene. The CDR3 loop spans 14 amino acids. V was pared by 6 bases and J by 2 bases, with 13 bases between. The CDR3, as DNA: TGTGCCAGCAGGCCAGGGACTTATCAAGAGACCCAGTACTTC. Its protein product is CASRPGTYQETQYF.

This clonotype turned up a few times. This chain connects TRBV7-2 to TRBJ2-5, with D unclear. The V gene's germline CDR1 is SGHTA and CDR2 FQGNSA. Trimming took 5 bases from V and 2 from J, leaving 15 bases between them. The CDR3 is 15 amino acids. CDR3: CASSQTVVSQETQYF. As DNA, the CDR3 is TGTGCCAGCAGCCAAACTGTCGTGTCTCAAGAGACCCAGTACTTC.

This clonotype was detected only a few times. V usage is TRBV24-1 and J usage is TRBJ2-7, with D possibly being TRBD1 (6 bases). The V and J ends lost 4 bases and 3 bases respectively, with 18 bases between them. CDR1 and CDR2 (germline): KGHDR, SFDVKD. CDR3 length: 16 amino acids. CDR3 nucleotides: TGTGCCACCAGTGAAGCACCCGACAGGTCGGGCTACGAGCAGTACTTC. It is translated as CATSEAPDRSGYEQYF.

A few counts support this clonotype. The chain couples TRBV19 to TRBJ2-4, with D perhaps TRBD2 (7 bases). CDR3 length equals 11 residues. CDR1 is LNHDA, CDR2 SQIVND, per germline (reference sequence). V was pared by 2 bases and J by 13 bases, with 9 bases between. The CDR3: CASSIRGGQYF. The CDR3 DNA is TGTGCCAGTAGTATACGCGGGGGCCAGTACTTC.

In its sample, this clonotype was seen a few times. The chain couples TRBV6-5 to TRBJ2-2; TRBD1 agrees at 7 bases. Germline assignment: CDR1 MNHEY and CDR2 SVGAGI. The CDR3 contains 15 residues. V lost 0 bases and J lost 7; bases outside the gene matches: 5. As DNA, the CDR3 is TGTGCCAGCAGTTACTCGGCACAGGGGATCGGGGAGCTGTTTTTT. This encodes CASSYSAQGIGELFF.

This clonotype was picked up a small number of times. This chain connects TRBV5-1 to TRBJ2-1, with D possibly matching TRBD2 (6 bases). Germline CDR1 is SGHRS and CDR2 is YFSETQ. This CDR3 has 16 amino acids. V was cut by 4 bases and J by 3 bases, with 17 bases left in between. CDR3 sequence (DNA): TGCGCCAGCAGCACCGACCGGGGAGGAGGCTACAATGAGCAGTTCTTC. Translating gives CASSTDRGGGYNEQFF.

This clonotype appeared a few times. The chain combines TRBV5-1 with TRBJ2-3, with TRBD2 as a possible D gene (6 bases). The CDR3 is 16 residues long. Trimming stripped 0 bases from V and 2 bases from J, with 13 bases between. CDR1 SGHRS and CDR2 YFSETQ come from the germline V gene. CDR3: CASSLVPGEITDTQYF. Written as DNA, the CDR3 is TGCGCCAGCAGCTTGGTCCCGGGGGAAATCACAGATACGCAGTATTTT.

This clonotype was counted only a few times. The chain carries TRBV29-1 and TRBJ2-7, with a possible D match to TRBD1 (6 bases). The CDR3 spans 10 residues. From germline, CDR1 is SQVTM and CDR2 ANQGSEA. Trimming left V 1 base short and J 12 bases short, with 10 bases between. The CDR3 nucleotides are TGCAGCGTTGAAGGTCCAGGGGTGTACTTC. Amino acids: CSVEGPGVYF.

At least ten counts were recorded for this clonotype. The chain's CDR3 is CSVDRDGYNEQFF. The CDR3 DNA follows: TGCAGCGTTGATAGGGACGGATACAATGAGCAGTTCTTC. The genes are TRBV29-1 and TRBJ2-1; D possibly uses TRBD1 or TRBD2 (5 bases each). The CDR3 loop spans 13 amino acids. From germline, CDR1 is SQVTM and CDR2 ANQGSEA. With 3 bases removed from V and 4 bases from J, the gap between germline ends came to 10 bases.

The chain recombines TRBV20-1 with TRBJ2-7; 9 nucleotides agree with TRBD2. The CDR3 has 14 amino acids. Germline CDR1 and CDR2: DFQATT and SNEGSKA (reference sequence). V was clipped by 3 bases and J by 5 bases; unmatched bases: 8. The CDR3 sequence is CSASPIASGDEQYF. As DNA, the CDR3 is TGCAGTGCTAGTCCCATTGCTAGCGGGGACGAGCAGTACTTC.

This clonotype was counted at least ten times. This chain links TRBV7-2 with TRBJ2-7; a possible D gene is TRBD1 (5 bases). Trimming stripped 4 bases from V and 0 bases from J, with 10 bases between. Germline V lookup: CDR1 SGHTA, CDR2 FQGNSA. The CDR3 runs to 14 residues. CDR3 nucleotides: TGTGCCAGCAGCTCGCAGACAGACTCCTACGAGCAGTACTTC. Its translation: CASSSQTDSYEQYF.

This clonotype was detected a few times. The CDR3 loop reads CASSLADLAKNIQYF. CDR3 bases: TGTGCCAGCAGTTTAGCGGACTTAGCCAAAAACATTCAGTACTTC. V and J are TRBV12-3 or TRBV12-4 and TRBJ2-4, with D perhaps matching TRBD2 (5 bases). This CDR3 spans 15 amino acids. V was trimmed by 0 bases and J by 0 bases, leaving 6 bases between them.

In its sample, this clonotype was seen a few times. In nucleotides, the CDR3 is TGTGCCAGCTCACCTACCCCGGGGGTAGGAGATACGCAGTATTTT. This codes for CASSPTPGVGDTQYF. V usage is TRBV18 and J usage is TRBJ2-3, with TRBD2 as a possible D gene (6 bases). Germline lookup yields CDR1 KGHSH and CDR2 LQKENI. Trimming took 3 bases from V and 5 from J, leaving 15 bases between them. The CDR3 length is 15 residues.